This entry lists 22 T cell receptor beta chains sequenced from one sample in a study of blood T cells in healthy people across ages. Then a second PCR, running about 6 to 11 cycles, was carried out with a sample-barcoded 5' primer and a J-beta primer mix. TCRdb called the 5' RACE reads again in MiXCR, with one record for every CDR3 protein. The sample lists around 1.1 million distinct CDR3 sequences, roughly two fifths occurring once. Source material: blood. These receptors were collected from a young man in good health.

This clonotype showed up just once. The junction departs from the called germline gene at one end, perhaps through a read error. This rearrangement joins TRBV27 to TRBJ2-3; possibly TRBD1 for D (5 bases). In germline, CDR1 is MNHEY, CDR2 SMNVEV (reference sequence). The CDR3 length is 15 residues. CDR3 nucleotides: TGTGCCACCGGATATCGGGCGGACGGCACAGGTACGCAGTATTTT. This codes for CATGYRADGTGTQYF.

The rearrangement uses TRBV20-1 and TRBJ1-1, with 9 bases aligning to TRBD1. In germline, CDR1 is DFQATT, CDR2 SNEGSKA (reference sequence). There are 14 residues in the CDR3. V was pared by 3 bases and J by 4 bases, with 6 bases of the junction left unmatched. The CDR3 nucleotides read TGCAGTGCTAGGAAACAGGGGGCGAGCACTGAAGCTTTCTTT. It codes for CSARKQGASTEAFF.

For the CDR3, the DNA is TGTGCCAGCAGCGATCGGGGGACAGGTTCCTACGAGCAGTTCTTC. Protein: CASSDRGTGSYEQFF. The rearrangement links TRBV12-3 or TRBV12-4 to TRBJ2-1; 8 nucleotides line up with TRBD1. The V and J ends lost 6 bases and 10 bases, in that order; junction bases with no gene match: 14. The CDR3 is 15 amino acids.

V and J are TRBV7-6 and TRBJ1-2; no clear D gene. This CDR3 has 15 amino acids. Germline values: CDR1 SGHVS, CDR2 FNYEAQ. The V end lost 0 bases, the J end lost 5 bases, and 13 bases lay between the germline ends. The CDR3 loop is CASSLAVGFGYGYTF. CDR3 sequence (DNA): TGTGCCAGCAGCTTAGCGGTGGGGTTCGGGTATGGCTACACCTTC.

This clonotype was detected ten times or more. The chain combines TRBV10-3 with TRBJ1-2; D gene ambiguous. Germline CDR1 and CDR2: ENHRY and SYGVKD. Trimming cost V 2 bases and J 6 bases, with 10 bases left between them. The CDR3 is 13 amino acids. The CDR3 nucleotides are TGTGCCATCAGTGAGGGCCAGGTCCATGGCTACACCTTC. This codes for CAISEGQVHGYTF.

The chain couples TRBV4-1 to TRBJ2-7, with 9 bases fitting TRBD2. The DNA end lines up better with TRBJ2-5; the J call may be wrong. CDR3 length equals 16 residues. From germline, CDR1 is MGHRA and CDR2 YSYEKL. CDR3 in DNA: TGCGCCAGCAGCCAAGGACATAGCGGGGGTGTCGAGACCCAGTACTTC. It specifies CASSQGHSGGVETQYF.

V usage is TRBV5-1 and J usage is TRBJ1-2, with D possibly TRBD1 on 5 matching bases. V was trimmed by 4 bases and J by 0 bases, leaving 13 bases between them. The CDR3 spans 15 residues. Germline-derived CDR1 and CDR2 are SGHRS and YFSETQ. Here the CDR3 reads CASSDGTGTNYGYTF. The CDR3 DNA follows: TGCGCCAGCAGCGACGGGACCGGGACTAACTATGGCTACACCTTC.

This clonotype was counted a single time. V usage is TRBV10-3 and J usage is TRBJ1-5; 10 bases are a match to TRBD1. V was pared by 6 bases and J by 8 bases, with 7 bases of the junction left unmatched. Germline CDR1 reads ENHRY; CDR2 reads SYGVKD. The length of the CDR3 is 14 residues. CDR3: CAIRPGQGNKPQHF. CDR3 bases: TGTGCCATCAGACCGGGACAGGGGAATAAGCCCCAGCATTTT.

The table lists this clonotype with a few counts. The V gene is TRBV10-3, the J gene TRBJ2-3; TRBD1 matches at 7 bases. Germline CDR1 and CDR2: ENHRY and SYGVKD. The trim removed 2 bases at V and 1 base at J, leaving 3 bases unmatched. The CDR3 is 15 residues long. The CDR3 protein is CAISERGTGTDTQYF. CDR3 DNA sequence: TGTGCCATCAGTGAGAGGGGGACAGGCACAGATACGCAGTATTTT.

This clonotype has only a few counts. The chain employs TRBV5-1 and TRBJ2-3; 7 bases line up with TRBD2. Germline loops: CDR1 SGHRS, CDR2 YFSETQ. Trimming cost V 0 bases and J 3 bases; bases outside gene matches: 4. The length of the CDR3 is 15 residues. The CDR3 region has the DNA TGCGCCAGCAGCTTGGGGGACTACTTAACAGATACGCAGTATTTT. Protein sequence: CASSLGDYLTDTQYF.

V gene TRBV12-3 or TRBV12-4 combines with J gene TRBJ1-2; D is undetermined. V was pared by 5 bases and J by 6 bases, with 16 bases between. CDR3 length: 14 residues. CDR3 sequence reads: CASSVRPRGDGYTF. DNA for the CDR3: TGTGCCAGCAGTGTTAGGCCCCGCGGGGATGGCTACACCTTC.

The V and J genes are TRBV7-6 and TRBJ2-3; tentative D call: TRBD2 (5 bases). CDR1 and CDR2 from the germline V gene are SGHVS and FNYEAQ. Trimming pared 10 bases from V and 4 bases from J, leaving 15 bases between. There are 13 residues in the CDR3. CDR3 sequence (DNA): TGTGCCACCGCGGCCCGGGAAGCAGATACGCAGTATTTT. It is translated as CATAAREADTQYF.

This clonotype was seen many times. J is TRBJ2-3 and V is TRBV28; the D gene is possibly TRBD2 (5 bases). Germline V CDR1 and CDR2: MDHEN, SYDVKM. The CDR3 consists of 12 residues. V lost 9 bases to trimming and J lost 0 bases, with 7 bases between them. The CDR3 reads CASRGSTDTQYF. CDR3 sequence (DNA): TGTGCCAGTCGGGGAAGCACAGATACGCAGTATTTT.

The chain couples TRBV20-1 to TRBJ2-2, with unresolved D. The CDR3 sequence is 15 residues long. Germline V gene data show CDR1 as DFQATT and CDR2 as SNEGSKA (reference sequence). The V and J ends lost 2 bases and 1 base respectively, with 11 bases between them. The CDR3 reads CSARKGQKNTGELFF. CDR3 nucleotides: TGCAGTGCTAGAAAAGGGCAAAAGAACACCGGGGAGCTGTTTTTT.

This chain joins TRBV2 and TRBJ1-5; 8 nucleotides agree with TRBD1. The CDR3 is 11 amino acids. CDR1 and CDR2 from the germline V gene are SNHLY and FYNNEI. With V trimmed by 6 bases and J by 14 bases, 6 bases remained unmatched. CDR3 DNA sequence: TGTGCCAGCAGCCTGGGACAGGCGAAGCATTTT. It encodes CASSLGQAKHF.

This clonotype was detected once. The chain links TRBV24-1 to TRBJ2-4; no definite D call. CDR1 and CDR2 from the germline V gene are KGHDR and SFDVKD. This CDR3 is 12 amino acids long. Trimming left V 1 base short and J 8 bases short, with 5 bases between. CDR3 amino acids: CATSDFGDIQYF. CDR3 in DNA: TGTGCCACCAGTGATTTTGGGGACATTCAGTACTTC.

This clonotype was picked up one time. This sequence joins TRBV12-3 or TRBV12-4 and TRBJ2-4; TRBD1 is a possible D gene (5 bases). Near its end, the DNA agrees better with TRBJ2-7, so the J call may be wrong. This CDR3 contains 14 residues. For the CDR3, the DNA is TGTGCCAGCAGTTTTAACCAGGGATGCTACGAGCAGTACTTC. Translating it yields CASSFNQGCYEQYF.

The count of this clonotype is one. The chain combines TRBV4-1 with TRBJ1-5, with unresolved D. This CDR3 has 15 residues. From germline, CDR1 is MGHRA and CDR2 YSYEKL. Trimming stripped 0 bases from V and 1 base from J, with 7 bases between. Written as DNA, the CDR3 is TGCGCCAGCAGCCAAGATGTGAACAGCAATCAGCCCCAGCATTTT. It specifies CASSQDVNSNQPQHF.

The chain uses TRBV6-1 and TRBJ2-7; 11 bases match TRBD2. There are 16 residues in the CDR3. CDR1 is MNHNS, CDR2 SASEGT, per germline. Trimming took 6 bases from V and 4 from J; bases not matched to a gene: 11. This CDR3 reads CASRTYLAGGPYEQYF. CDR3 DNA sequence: TGTGCCAGCAGGACCTACTTAGCGGGGGGGCCGTACGAGCAGTACTTC.

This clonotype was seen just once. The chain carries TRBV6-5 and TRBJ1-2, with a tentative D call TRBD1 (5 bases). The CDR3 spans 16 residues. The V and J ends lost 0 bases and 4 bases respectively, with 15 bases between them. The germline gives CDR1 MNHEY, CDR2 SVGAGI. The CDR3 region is CASSYSGPKPGYGYTF. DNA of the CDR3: TGTGCCAGCAGTTACTCGGGACCCAAACCGGGCTATGGCTACACCTTC.

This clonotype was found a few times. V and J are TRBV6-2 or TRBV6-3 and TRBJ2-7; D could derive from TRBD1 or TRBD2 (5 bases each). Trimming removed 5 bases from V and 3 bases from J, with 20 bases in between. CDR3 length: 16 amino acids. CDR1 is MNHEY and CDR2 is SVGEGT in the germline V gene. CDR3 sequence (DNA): TGTGCCAGCAGTCCACTGGGGACGGGCACAAACTACGAGCAGTACTTC. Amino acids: CASSPLGTGTNYEQYF.

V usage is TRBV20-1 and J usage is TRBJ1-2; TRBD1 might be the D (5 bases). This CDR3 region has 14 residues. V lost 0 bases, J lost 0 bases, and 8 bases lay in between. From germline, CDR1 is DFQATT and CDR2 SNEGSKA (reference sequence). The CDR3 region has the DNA TGCAGTGCTAGAGATGCAGGGACTAACTATGGCTACACCTTC. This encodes CSARDAGTNYGYTF.